These 13 T cell receptor beta chains were all obtained from the same sample, sequenced in a study of blood T cell repertoires in COVID-19 (TCRdb year 2020). The library was prepared using the immunoSEQ multiplex PCR assay. The source is immuneACCESS, and TCRdb retained only in-frame sequences with V and J called. Part of the clones is not carried over; for the studies checked, unresolved V genes explain less than half of this, and the remainder is unexplained. The sample contains some 200,000 clones, approximately 80% of them found a single time. The ten largest clones represent roughly 7.8% of the sample. Sequencing was performed on peripheral blood. The receptor set was obtained from a woman aged 80 or over with COVID-19, enrolled during active disease.

J is TRBJ1-5 and V is TRBV7-9; the D gene is possibly TRBD1 (6 bases). Trimming removed 5 bases at V and 3 bases at J, with 11 bases between. Germline loops: CDR1 SEHNR, CDR2 FQNEAQ (reference sequence). The CDR3 runs 14 residues. Here the CDR3 DNA reads TGTGCCAGCAGCCGTACAGGGAACAATCAGCCCCAGCATTTT. Amino acid sequence: CASSRTGNNQPQHF.

This chain connects TRBV28 to TRBJ2-6, with D hard to call. There are 16 residues in the CDR3. Germline V gives CDR1 MDHEN, CDR2 SYDVKM. V was trimmed by 5 bases and J by 0 bases, leaving 11 bases between them. The CDR3 sequence: CASSPPRSSGANVLTF. The CDR3 DNA is TGTGCCAGCAGTCCCCCTAGGAGCTCTGGGGCCAACGTCCTGACTTTC.

The table lists this clone with a few counts. This chain links TRBV10-3 with TRBJ2-1, with 13 bases fitting TRBD2. The CDR3 runs 15 residues. Looked up from germline, CDR1 is ENHRY and CDR2 is SYGVKD. V was clipped by 6 bases and J by 7 bases; unmatched bases: 6. The CDR3 bases are TGTGCCATCAGCCTAACTAGCGGGAGGGATAATGAGCAGTTCTTC. Amino acid sequence: CAISLTSGRDNEQFF.

This chain uses TRBV18 with TRBJ1-3, with D possibly being TRBD1 (5 bases). Trimming stripped 3 bases from V and 0 bases from J, with 6 bases between. The CDR3 is 14 amino acids. Germline V CDR1 and CDR2: KGHSH, LQKENI. CDR3 region: CASSPGGSGNTIYF. CDR3 bases: TGTGCCAGCTCACCGGGGGGCTCTGGAAACACCATATATTTT.

For the CDR3, the DNA is TGTGCCAGCAGTATTGACTTGAACACTGAAGCTTTCTTT. This gives the protein CASSIDLNTEAFF. This chain uses TRBV11-2 with TRBJ1-1, with D hard to call. CDR1 and CDR2 from the germline V gene are SGHAT and FQNNGV. The CDR3 sequence is 13 residues long. Trimming took off 6 bases at V and 0 bases at J, with 8 bases between the two ends.

This chain uses TRBV12-5 with TRBJ2-2; 7 bases map to TRBD1. CDR1 is LGHNT, CDR2 FRNRAP, per germline. V lost 6 bases and J lost 9; bases outside the gene matches: 7. This CDR3 comprises 13 residues. For the CDR3, the DNA is TGTGCTAGTGGCGACAGGGAGAATAGGGAGCTGTTTTTT. Translated: CASGDRENRELFF.

J is TRBJ2-7 and V is TRBV6-5, with 7 bases matching TRBD2. V gave up 2 bases and J gave up 3 bases; unmatched junction bases: 10. This CDR3 contains 16 residues. Germline V gene lookup returns CDR1 MNHEY and CDR2 SVGAGI. Here the CDR3 DNA reads TGTGCCAGCAGTTACATGATGGGGGGGGTAGGCTACGAGCAGTACTTC. Translating it yields CASSYMMGGVGYEQYF.

This chain links TRBV11-2 with TRBJ2-1; 10 nucleotides line up with TRBD2. CDR3 length equals 15 residues. V lost 5 bases to trimming and J lost 8 bases; unmatched junction nucleotides: 9. Per germline, CDR1 SGHAT and CDR2 FQNNGV. The CDR3 region is CASSPQRGGAYEQFF. In DNA, the CDR3 is TGTGCCAGCAGCCCACAGCGGGGGGGGGCGTATGAGCAGTTCTTC.

J is TRBJ2-1 and V is TRBV11-2; TRBD2 is a possible D gene (7 bases). The CDR3 contains 13 residues. Germline CDR1 and CDR2: SGHAT and FQNNGV. V lost 5 bases and J lost 12, with 17 bases in between. CDR3 protein: CASSLRGGATQFF. CDR3 DNA sequence: TGTGCCAGCAGCCTCCGTGGGGGGGCCACGCAGTTCTTC.

This chain links TRBV7-3 with TRBJ2-3; a weak D match, TRBD2 (6 bases). Trimming removed 1 base at V and 0 bases at J, with 11 bases between. CDR3 size: 16 residues. Germline V gene data show CDR1 as SGHTA and CDR2 as FQGTGA. CDR3 residues: CASSLIGGTSTDTQYF. CDR3 nucleotide sequence: TGTGCCAGCAGCTTAATAGGCGGGACGAGCACAGATACGCAGTATTTT.

This clone appeared once. The J gene is TRBJ1-2, the V gene TRBV19, with 7 nucleotides matching TRBD1. CDR1 is LNHDA, CDR2 SQIVND, per germline (reference sequence). The CDR3 covers 12 residues. After removal of 4 bases from V and 5 bases from J, the junction contained 1 base not matched to a gene. The CDR3 region has the DNA TGTGCCAGTAGTAGACAGGGATATGGCTACACCTTC. It encodes CASSRQGYGYTF.

The V call is TRBV6-5, the J call TRBJ2-3; 8 bases line up with TRBD2. CDR1 is MNHEY and CDR2 is SVGAGI in the germline V gene. The CDR3 totals 15 residues. V was pared by 5 bases and J by 0 bases, with 4 bases of the junction left unmatched. The CDR3 DNA follows: TGTGCCAGCAGTCCCAGACTAGCGAGCACAGATACGCAGTATTTT. Encoded protein: CASSPRLASTDTQYF.

This clone was counted a few times. The chain combines TRBV5-6 with TRBJ2-7; maybe TRBD2 (5 bases). Trimming shortened V by 4 bases and J by 3 bases, and 8 bases separated the two germline ends. Germline CDR1 and CDR2: SGHDT and YYEEEE. CDR3 length: 12 amino acids. CDR3: CASSRSGYEQYF. The CDR3 nucleotides read TGTGCCAGCAGCAGAAGCGGCTACGAGCAGTACTTC.